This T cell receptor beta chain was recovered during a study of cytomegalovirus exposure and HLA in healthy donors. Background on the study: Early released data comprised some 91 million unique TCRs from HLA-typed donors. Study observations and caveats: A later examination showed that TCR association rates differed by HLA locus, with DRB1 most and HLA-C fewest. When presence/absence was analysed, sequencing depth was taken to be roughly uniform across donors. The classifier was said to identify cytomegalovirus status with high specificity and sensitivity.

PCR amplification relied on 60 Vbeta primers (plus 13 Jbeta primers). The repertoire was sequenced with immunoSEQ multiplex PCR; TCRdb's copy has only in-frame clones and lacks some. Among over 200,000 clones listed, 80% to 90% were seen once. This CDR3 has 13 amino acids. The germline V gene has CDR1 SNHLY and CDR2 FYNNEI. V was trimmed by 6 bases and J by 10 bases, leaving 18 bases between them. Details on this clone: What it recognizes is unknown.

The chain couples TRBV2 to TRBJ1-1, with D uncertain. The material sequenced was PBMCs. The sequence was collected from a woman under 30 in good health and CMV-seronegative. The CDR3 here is CASSDPPNISAFF. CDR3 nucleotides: TGTGCCAGCAGCGATCCACCCAACATCTCAGCTTTCTTT.